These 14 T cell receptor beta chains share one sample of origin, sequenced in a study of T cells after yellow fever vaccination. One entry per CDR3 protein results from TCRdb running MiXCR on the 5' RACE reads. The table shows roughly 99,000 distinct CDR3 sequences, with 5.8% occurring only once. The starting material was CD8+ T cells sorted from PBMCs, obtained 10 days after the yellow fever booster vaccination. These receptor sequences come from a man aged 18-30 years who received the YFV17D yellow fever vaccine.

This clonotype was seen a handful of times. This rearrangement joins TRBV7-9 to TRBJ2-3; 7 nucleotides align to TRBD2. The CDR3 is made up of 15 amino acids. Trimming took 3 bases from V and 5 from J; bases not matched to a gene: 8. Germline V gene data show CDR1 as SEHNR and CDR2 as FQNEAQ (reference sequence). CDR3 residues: CASSLPRDYQDTQYF. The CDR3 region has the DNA TGTGCCAGCAGCTTGCCCCGGGACTATCAAGATACGCAGTATTTT.

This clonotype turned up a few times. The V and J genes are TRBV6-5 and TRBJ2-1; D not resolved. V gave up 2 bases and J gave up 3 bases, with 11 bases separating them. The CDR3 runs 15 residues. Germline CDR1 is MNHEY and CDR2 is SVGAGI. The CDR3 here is CASSYEAGLYNEQFF. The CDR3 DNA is TGTGCCAGCAGTTACGAGGCCGGCCTCTACAATGAGCAGTTCTTC.

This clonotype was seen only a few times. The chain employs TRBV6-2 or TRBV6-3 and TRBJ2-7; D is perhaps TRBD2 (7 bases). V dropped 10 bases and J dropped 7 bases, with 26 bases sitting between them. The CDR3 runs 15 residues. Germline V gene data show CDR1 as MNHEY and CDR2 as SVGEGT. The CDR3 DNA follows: TGTGCCATCACCCCGGACCGGGGGGCGTACGCGGAGCAGTACTTC. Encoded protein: CAITPDRGAYAEQYF.

CDR3 bases: TGCAGCGCTGGGACAGGGTTTGGCGAGCAGTACGTC. Translated: CSAGTGFGEQYV. The rearrangement links TRBV29-1 to TRBJ2-7; TRBD1 matches 9 bases. The ends lost 7 bases at V and 6 bases at J; junction bases unmatched: 7. The germline V gene encodes CDR1 SQVTM and CDR2 ANQGSEA. The CDR3 spans 12 residues.

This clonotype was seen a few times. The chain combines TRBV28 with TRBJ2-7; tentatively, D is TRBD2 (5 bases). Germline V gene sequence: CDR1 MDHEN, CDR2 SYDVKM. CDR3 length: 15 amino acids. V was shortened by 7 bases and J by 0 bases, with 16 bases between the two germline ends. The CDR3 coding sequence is TGTGCCAGCACCCCGCTGATTAGCGACTCCTACGAGCAGTACTTC. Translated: CASTPLISDSYEQYF.

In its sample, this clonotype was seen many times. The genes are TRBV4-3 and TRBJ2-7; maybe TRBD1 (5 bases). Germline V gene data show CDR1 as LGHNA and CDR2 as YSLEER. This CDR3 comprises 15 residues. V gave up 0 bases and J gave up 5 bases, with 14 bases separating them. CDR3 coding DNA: TGCGCCAGCAGCCAAGAGGTGGCAGGGATCCACGAGCAGTACTTC. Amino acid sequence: CASSQEVAGIHEQYF.

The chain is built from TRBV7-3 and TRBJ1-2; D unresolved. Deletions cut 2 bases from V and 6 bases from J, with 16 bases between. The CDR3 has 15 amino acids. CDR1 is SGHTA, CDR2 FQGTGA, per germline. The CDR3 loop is CASSLGPTDRNGYTF. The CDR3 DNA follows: TGTGCCAGCAGCTTAGGACCAACCGATCGCAATGGCTACACCTTC.

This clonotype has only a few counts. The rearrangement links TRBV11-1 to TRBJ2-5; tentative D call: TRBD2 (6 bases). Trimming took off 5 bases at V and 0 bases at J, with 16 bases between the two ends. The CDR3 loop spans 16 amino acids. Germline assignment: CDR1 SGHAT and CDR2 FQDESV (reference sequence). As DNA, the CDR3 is TGTGCCAGCAGCCCTAGGGACTCCCCGTACCAAGAGACCCAGTACTTC. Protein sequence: CASSPRDSPYQETQYF.

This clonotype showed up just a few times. The CDR3 coding sequence is TGCAGTGCTAGTTCGTCGTGGAGGAGAAATCAGCCCCAGCATTTT. It yields the protein CSASSSWRRNQPQHF. This chain links TRBV20-1 with TRBJ1-5; D gene unclear. The V end was cut by 3 bases, the J end by 4 bases, with 16 bases between. Germline V gene sequence: CDR1 DFQATT, CDR2 SNEGSKA (reference sequence). The CDR3 contains 15 residues.

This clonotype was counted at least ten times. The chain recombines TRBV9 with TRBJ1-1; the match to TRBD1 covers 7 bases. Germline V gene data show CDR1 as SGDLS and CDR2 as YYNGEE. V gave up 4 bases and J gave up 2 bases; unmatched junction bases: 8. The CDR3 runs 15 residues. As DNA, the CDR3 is TGTGCCAGCAGCCCCCGGGACAGACTAAACACTGAAGCTTTCTTT. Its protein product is CASSPRDRLNTEAFF.

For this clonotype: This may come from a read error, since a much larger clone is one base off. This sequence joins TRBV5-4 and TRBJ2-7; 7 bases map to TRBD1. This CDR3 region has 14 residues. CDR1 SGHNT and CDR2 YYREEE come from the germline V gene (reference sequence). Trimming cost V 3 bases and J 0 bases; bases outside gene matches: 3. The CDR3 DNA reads TGTGCCAGCAGCTGGGACAGTTGCTCCTACGAGCAGTACTTC. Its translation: CASSWDSCSYEQYF.

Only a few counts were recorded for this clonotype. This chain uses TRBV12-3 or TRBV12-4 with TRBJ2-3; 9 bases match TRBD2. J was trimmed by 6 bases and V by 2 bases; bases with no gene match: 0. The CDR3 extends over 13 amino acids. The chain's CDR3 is CASSLTSGDTQYF. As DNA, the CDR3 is TGTGCCAGCAGTTTAACTAGCGGGGATACGCAGTATTTT.

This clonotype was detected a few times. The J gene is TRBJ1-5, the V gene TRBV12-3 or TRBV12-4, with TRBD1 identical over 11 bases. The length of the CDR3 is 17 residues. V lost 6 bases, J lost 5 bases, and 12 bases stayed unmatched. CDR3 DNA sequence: TGTGCCAGCAGCCAAGCGGGACAGGGGGTTTTGGATCAGCCCCAGCATTTT. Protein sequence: CASSQAGQGVLDQPQHF.

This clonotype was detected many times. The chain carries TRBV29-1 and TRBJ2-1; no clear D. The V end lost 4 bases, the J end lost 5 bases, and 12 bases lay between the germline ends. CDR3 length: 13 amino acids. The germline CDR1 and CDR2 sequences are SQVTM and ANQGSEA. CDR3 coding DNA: TGCAGCGTTGCGGGTGGGTTCCACAATGAGCAGTTCTTC. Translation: CSVAGGFHNEQFF.